The sequence of this T cell receptor beta chain was determined in a study of blood T cells in healthy people across ages. A second PCR of roughly 7 to 11 cycles used a sample-barcoded 5' primer and a J-beta primer mix. MiXCR, run by TCRdb on the 5' RACE reads, gives a single entry per CDR3 protein. The sample has roughly 1.7 million distinct CDR3 sequences; 34% are singletons. This CDR3 has 15 amino acids. Germline V gene data show CDR1 as SGHRS and CDR2 as YFSETQ. Trimming took 4 bases from V and 1 from J; bases not matched to a gene: 6. The chain joins TRBV5-1 to TRBJ1-1; 8 bases map to TRBD1. The sample consisted of blood. This receptor was taken from a woman under 40 in good health. CDR3: CASSALGQGNTEAFF. The CDR3 DNA reads as TGCGCCAGCAGCGCGCTAGGACAGGGGAACACTGAAGCTTTCTTT.